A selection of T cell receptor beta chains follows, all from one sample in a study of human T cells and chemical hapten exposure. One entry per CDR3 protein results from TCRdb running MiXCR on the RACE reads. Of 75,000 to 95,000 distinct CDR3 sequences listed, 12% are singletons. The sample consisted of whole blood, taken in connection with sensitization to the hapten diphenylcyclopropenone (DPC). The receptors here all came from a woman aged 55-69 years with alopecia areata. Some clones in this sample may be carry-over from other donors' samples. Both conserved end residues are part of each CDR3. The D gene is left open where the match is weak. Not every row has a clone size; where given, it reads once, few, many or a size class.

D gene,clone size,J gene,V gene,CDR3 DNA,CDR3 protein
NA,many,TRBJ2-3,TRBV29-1,TGCAGCGTCGACCCTCGGAATACGCAGTATTTT,CSVDPRNTQYF
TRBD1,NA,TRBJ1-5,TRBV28,TGTGCCAGCAGTTCCCCGGGACAGGGCAATCAGCCCCAGCATTTT,CASSSPGQGNQPQHF
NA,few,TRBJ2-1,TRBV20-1,TGCAGTGCTAGACCTTTTGGCCGACTCTACAATGAGCAGTTCTTC,CSARPFGRLYNEQFF
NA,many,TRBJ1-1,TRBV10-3,TGTGCCATCAGTCAAAATCTTCTGAACACTGAAGCTTTCTTT,CAISQNLLNTEAFF
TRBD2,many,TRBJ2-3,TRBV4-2,TGTGCCAGCAGCCAAGTAGGACTAGCGGGGACCACAGATACGCAGTATTTT,CASSQVGLAGTTDTQYF
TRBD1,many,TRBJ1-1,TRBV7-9,TGTGCCAGCAGCTGGGGACAGGGAAACACTGAAGCTTTCTTT,CASSWGQGNTEAFF
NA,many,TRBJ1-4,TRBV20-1,TGCAGTGCTAGAGTCCTCGGCCCTAATGAAAAACTGTTTTTT,CSARVLGPNEKLFF
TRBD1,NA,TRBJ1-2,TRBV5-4,TGTGCCAGCAGTTCTGGGACAGCGATTGTCTATGGCTACACCTTC,CASSSGTAIVYGYTF
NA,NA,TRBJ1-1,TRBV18,TGTGCCAGCTCAGCACTTGGGCGGGTAGGAATGAACACTGAAGCTTTCTTT,CASSALGRVGMNTEAFF
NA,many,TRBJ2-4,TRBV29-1,TGCAGCGTTGTAGGGGTCGGCATTCAGTACTTC,CSVVGVGIQYF
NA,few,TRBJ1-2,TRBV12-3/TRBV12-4,TGTGCCAGCAGCCCGGCCCAGGCGTTCTTTGGCTACACCTTC,CASSPAQAFFGYTF
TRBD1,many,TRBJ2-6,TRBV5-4,TGTGCCAGCAGCTTGGTTTCAGGGGGCATCTCTGGGGCCAACGTCCTGACTTTC,CASSLVSGGISGANVLTF